The T cell receptor (beta chain) under discussion was sequenced for a study of T-cell reconstitution after alpha-beta-depleted transplantation in children. The CDR3 runs 15 residues. Germline CDR1 reads LGHDT; CDR2 reads YNNKEL (reference sequence). Researchers prepared the TCRbeta library using unique molecular identifiers, the study reports. Using its own MiXCR run on the PCR reads, TCRdb lists one record per CDR3 protein. Among hundreds of thousands of distinct CDR3 sequences listed, roughly 9.1% were seen once. About this clonotype itself: A much larger clone sits a single nucleotide away, making a read error possible.

The TCR was taken from a boy in the first two years of life with acute myeloid leukemia, due to receive a stem cell transplant. Sequenced here: PBMCs, sampled before TCRalphabeta/CD19-depleted stem cell transplant. The rearrangement links TRBV3-1 to TRBJ2-3; D gene ambiguous. The DNA matches TRBJ1-5 better at its end, which makes the J call doubtful. The CDR3 nucleotides read TGTGCCAGCAGCCAAGGTAGCGGGAGAGAAGATACGCAGCATTTT. This translates into CASSQGSGREDTQHF.